The rows below give T cell receptor beta chains drawn from one sample of a study of blood T cell repertoires in COVID-19. Sequenced by immunoSEQ multiplex PCR; TCRdb stores in-frame clones only, minus some. The table shows 85,000 to 90,000 clones, with about 86% occurring only once. The sequenced sample consisted of peripheral blood. The receptors were sampled from a man of 80 years or more with active or convalescent COVID-19. Both conserved end residues are part of each CDR3. The order of the fields is V gene, J gene, CDR3 protein.

v_gene: TRBV10-1
j_gene: TRBJ2-5
CDR3aa: CASTQGLAGPIRETQYF

v_gene: TRBV6-6
j_gene: TRBJ2-5
CDR3aa: CASSPQGASLTQYF

v_gene: TRBV18
j_gene: TRBJ2-2
CDR3aa: CASSATTGARDTGELFF

v_gene: TRBV28
j_gene: TRBJ2-7
CDR3aa: CASSSGQISYEQYF

v_gene: TRBV29-1
j_gene: TRBJ1-2
CDR3aa: CSVENRRPNYGYTF

v_gene: TRBV5-4
j_gene: TRBJ2-3
CDR3aa: CASSLGAGSTDTQYF

v_gene: TRBV6-5
j_gene: TRBJ2-3
CDR3aa: CASRLAGGADTQYF

v_gene: TRBV9
j_gene: TRBJ2-5
CDR3aa: CASSPSTSGGVETQYF

v_gene: TRBV19
j_gene: TRBJ1-5
CDR3aa: CASSIGRTDYSNQPQHF

v_gene: TRBV24-1
j_gene: TRBJ1-5
CDR3aa: CATTGGDGYLHF

v_gene: TRBV12-1
j_gene: TRBJ2-2
CDR3aa: CASSATSGRDAGELFF

v_gene: TRBV4-2
j_gene: TRBJ1-5
CDR3aa: CASSAAPGSNQPQHF

v_gene: TRBV5-1
j_gene: TRBJ2-1
CDR3aa: CASMGQGYYNEQFF

v_gene: TRBV28
j_gene: TRBJ1-1
CDR3aa: CATRVRMNTEAFF

v_gene: TRBV5-8
j_gene: TRBJ2-7
CDR3aa: CASSFIAGGGFEQYF

v_gene: TRBV7-2
j_gene: TRBJ2-1
CDR3aa: CASSWDGLAGGLSYNEQFF

v_gene: TRBV23-1
j_gene: TRBJ1-2
CDR3aa: CASSHIGYTF

v_gene: TRBV15
j_gene: TRBJ2-1
CDR3aa: CATSRDSGTEQFF

v_gene: TRBV5-1
j_gene: TRBJ2-2
CDR3aa: CASGTESTGELFF

v_gene: TRBV4-1
j_gene: TRBJ2-7
CDR3aa: CASSQDRRLAYEQYF

v_gene: TRBV7-6
j_gene: TRBJ2-1
CDR3aa: CASSFGLAAQPGNEQFF

v_gene: TRBV9
j_gene: TRBJ2-1
CDR3aa: CASSVMAARVDEQFF

v_gene: TRBV7-9
j_gene: TRBJ2-5
CDR3aa: CASSRGQGETQYF

v_gene: TRBV7-8
j_gene: TRBJ2-7
CDR3aa: CASRSTSGSSYEQYF

v_gene: TRBV18
j_gene: TRBJ2-3
CDR3aa: CASSESAGAGDTQYF

v_gene: TRBV29-1
j_gene: TRBJ2-7
CDR3aa: CSVATSGSREQYF

v_gene: TRBV5-1
j_gene: TRBJ1-2
CDR3aa: CASSLGQFNYGYTF

v_gene: TRBV6-5
j_gene: TRBJ2-7
CDR3aa: CASSYDVISREQYF

v_gene: TRBV5-4
j_gene: TRBJ2-5
CDR3aa: CASSLEGGSETQYF

v_gene: TRBV28
j_gene: TRBJ2-3
CDR3aa: CASTGAGGPGDTQYF

v_gene: TRBV7-2
j_gene: TRBJ1-5
CDR3aa: CASSLGQTMYEPQHF

v_gene: TRBV2
j_gene: TRBJ1-4
CDR3aa: CASTLAARAGEKLFF

v_gene: TRBV19
j_gene: TRBJ1-2
CDR3aa: CASSSDRAYYGYTF

v_gene: TRBV5-1
j_gene: TRBJ2-1
CDR3aa: CASSLGVGGAGYNEQFF

v_gene: TRBV27
j_gene: TRBJ2-2
CDR3aa: CASSPLKSYTGELFF

v_gene: TRBV28
j_gene: TRBJ2-7
CDR3aa: CASSPLLSGGNYEQYF

v_gene: TRBV2
j_gene: TRBJ1-6
CDR3aa: CASSGDRSYSSLHF

v_gene: TRBV6-6
j_gene: TRBJ2-5
CDR3aa: CATDRGYETQYF

v_gene: TRBV29-1
j_gene: TRBJ2-4
CDR3aa: CSVGGPPQNIQYF

v_gene: TRBV4-3
j_gene: TRBJ2-7
CDR3aa: CASSQGTGGSYEQYF

v_gene: TRBV4-3
j_gene: TRBJ2-7
CDR3aa: CASSQDGGYSYEQYF

v_gene: TRBV10-2
j_gene: TRBJ2-7
CDR3aa: CASSEWTSGRYEQYF

v_gene: TRBV27
j_gene: TRBJ2-5
CDR3aa: CASSFSGGGETQYF

v_gene: TRBV5-1
j_gene: TRBJ2-7
CDR3aa: CASSSPPGTSGNYEQYF

v_gene: TRBV19
j_gene: TRBJ1-5
CDR3aa: CASSVTGGNQPQHF

v_gene: TRBV3-1/TRBV3-2
j_gene: TRBJ2-7
CDR3aa: CASSHAYRATDEQYF

v_gene: TRBV19
j_gene: TRBJ1-5
CDR3aa: CASYRQGSNQPQHF

v_gene: TRBV6-5
j_gene: TRBJ1-2
CDR3aa: CASAKGARYGYTF

v_gene: TRBV18
j_gene: TRBJ2-7
CDR3aa: CASSPLGQDYEQYF

v_gene: TRBV5-1
j_gene: TRBJ2-3
CDR3aa: CASGAGDPSTDTQYF

v_gene: TRBV11-1
j_gene: TRBJ1-6
CDR3aa: CASSLRRNSPLHF